The 21 T cell receptor beta chains listed next were all sequenced from one sample in a study of cytomegalovirus exposure and HLA in healthy donors. PCR employed 60 Vbeta and 13 Jbeta primers. Sequencing was performed with immunoSEQ multiplex PCR; in TCRdb, only in-frame clones are kept and a portion is missing. This sample has 150,000 or so clones, with approximately 80% found just once. The specimen sequenced was PBMCs. The receptor source for this set is a middle-aged woman in good health and CMV-seropositive.

The J gene is TRBJ2-3, the V gene TRBV6-5; D is perhaps TRBD2 (5 bases). This CDR3 comprises 15 residues. Germline lookup yields CDR1 MNHEY and CDR2 SVGAGI. The germline V and J ends were trimmed by 4 bases and 3 bases, with 14 bases remaining between them. CDR3 amino acids: CASSSAGGWTDTQYF. CDR3 DNA: TGTGCCAGCAGTTCGGCGGGTGGGTGGACAGATACGCAGTATTTT.

The rearrangement links TRBV9 to TRBJ2-1; 9 bases line up with TRBD2. Germline values: CDR1 SGDLS, CDR2 YYNGEE. After removal of 0 bases from V and 7 bases from J, the junction contained 5 bases not matched to a gene. This CDR3 has 15 amino acids. CDR3: CASSVGTSVRNEQFF. The DNA of the CDR3 is TGTGCCAGCAGCGTAGGGACTAGCGTCCGAAATGAGCAGTTCTTC.

This clone was seen a handful of times. The V gene is TRBV7-8, the J gene TRBJ1-2; TRBD1 might be the D (6 bases). V was shortened by 0 bases and J by 7 bases, with 9 bases between the two germline ends. This CDR3 is built from 13 residues. Per the germline V gene, CDR1 is SGHVS and CDR2 is FQNEAQ. The CDR3 coding sequence is TGTGCCAGCAGCTTAGCGGGGGCCAGTGGCTACACCTTC. Protein product: CASSLAGASGYTF. Combining the CDR3 with reference TRBV7-8 and TRBJ1-2 gives the whole variable domain GAGVSQSPRYKVAKRGQDVALRCDPISGHVSLFWYQQALGQGPEFLTYFQNEAQLDKSGLPSDRFFAERPEGSVSTLKIQRTQQEDSAVYLCASSLAGASGYTFGSGTRLTVV.

This clone was detected only a few times. V and J are TRBV7-9 and TRBJ2-2, with TRBD2 matching over 7 bases. The germline CDR1 and CDR2 sequences are SEHNR and FQNEAQ (reference sequence). CDR3 length equals 15 residues. J gave up 4 bases and V 5 bases, and 7 bases lay outside the gene matches. The CDR3 is CASSMTSSATGELFF. CDR3 DNA sequence: TGTGCCAGCAGCATGACTAGCTCGGCCACCGGGGAGCTGTTTTTT.

This clone was seen more than once but under ten times. V is TRBV27 and J is TRBJ2-1; 11 bases map to TRBD1. The junction had 7 bases not matched to a gene; V was cut back by 3 bases and J by 9 bases. Germline assignment: CDR1 MNHEY and CDR2 SMNVEV (reference sequence). CDR3 size: 15 residues. The CDR3 reads CASSLSGQGVSEQFF. CDR3 sequence (DNA): TGTGCCAGCAGTTTGTCGGGACAGGGGGTAAGTGAGCAGTTCTTC.

V is TRBV7-3 and J is TRBJ2-5, with D possibly TRBD2 on 5 matching bases. This CDR3 is 13 amino acids long. With 8 bases removed from V and 5 bases from J, the gap between germline ends came to 15 bases. Germline CDR1 SGHTA, CDR2 FQGTGA. The DNA for the CDR3 is TGTGCCAGCTCCCGGGGAGTTTCTGAGACCCAGTACTTC. Protein: CASSRGVSETQYF.

The CDR3 is CASSFFPITDTQYF. The DNA for the CDR3 is TGTGCCAGCAGCTTTTTCCCCATCACAGATACGCAGTATTTT. This chain joins TRBV7-9 and TRBJ2-3; D unresolved. Germline loops: CDR1 SEHNR, CDR2 FQNEAQ (reference sequence). The CDR3 is 14 amino acids. The V end was cut by 3 bases, the J end by 2 bases, with 9 bases between.

This clone is a singleton in its sample. V is TRBV5-4 and J is TRBJ2-2; 7 nucleotides match TRBD1. Germline values: CDR1 SGHNT, CDR2 YYREEE (reference sequence). V trimming: 0 bases; J trimming: 6 bases; junction bases outside the gene matches: 5. The length of the CDR3 is 15 residues. CDR3 in amino acids: CASSLGQGGSGELFF. CDR3 DNA sequence: TGTGCCAGCAGCTTGGGACAGGGTGGTTCCGGGGAGCTGTTTTTT.

This clone occurred a few times. This CDR3 reads CASSIGQYNEQFF. The CDR3 DNA follows: TGTGCCAGTAGTATTGGCCAATACAATGAGCAGTTCTTC. This chain uses TRBV19 with TRBJ2-1, with D uncertain. CDR3 size: 13 residues. V lost 3 bases and J lost 4, with 7 bases in between. In germline, CDR1 is LNHDA, CDR2 SQIVND (reference sequence).

V gene TRBV25-1 combines with J gene TRBJ1-1, with D uncertain. CDR3 length: 14 residues. V lost 1 base and J lost 1, with 7 bases in between. Germline-derived CDR1 and CDR2 are MGHDK and SYGVNS. CDR3 protein: CASSESLGNTEAFF. The CDR3, as DNA: TGTGCCAGCAGTGAATCCCTAGGGAACACTGAAGCTTTCTTT.

This clone was counted a few times. The chain has TRBV4-2 and TRBJ2-3; a weak D match, TRBD2 (6 bases). V was pared by 2 bases and J by 5 bases, with 8 bases between. The CDR3 is 13 amino acids. From germline, CDR1 is LGHNA and CDR2 YNFKEQ. The CDR3 loop reads CASSQPGGDTQYF. CDR3 DNA: TGTGCCAGCAGCCAACCCGGGGGAGATACGCAGTATTTT.

This rearrangement joins TRBV5-6 to TRBJ2-7, with TRBD2 matching over 8 bases. With V trimmed by 1 base and J by 2 bases, 2 bases remained unmatched. Germline CDR1 and CDR2: SGHDT and YYEEEE. This CDR3 region has 14 residues. The CDR3 reads CASSLISGTYEQYF. CDR3 nucleotides: TGTGCCAGCAGCTTGATTAGCGGGACCTACGAGCAGTACTTC.

The chain has TRBV30 and TRBJ1-4; 9 positions match TRBD1. The CDR3 is made up of 14 amino acids. V shed 0 bases, J shed 7 bases, and the junction held 3 bases outside the gene matches. The germline V gene encodes CDR1 GTSNPN and CDR2 SVGIG (reference sequence). CDR3 nucleotide sequence: TGTGCCTGGAGTGTGACAGGGGGGTCTGAAAAACTGTTTTTT. Translation gives CAWSVTGGSEKLFF.

The rearrangement links TRBV9 to TRBJ2-1, with 7 bases that match TRBD2. Unmatched junction bases numbered 7, after V lost 2 bases and J lost 8 bases. Germline loops: CDR1 SGDLS, CDR2 YYNGEE. The length of the CDR3 is 14 residues. Here the CDR3 reads CASSVRTSFDEQFF. The CDR3 DNA follows: TGTGCCAGCAGCGTCAGGACTAGTTTTGATGAGCAGTTCTTC.

CDR3: CASSPIGTSGTNEQFF. CDR3 DNA: TGTGCCAGCAGTCCCATTGGGACTAGCGGGACCAATGAGCAGTTCTTC. The chain employs TRBV11-3 and TRBJ2-1; TRBD2 aligns across 13 bases. Germline-derived CDR1 and CDR2 are SGHNT and YENEEA. This CDR3 comprises 16 residues. With 6 bases clipped from V and 6 bases from J, the junction kept 8 bases outside the gene matches. Combining the CDR3 with reference TRBV11-3 and TRBJ2-1 gives the whole variable domain EAGVVQSPRYKIIEKKQPVAFWCNPISGHNTLYWYLQNLGQGPELLIRYENEEAVDDSQLPKDRFSAERLKGVDSTLKIQPAELGDSAVYLCASSPIGTSGTNEQFFGPGTRLTVL.

This chain uses TRBV12-5 with TRBJ2-3; no definite D call. The CDR3 covers 14 residues. Deletions cut 7 bases from V and 1 base from J, with 12 bases between. Germline-derived CDR1 and CDR2 are LGHNT and FRNRAP. CDR3 protein: CASAEDTGTDTQYF. CDR3 sequence (DNA): TGTGCTAGTGCCGAAGACACGGGCACAGATACGCAGTATTTT.

This chain links TRBV28 with TRBJ1-5; D gene uncertain. This CDR3 has 15 amino acids. Germline V gene sequence: CDR1 MDHEN, CDR2 SYDVKM. Trimming removed 2 bases from V and 0 bases from J, with 8 bases in between. The CDR3 here is CASSLGTASNQPQHF. In DNA form, the CDR3 reads TGTGCCAGCAGTTTAGGAACAGCTAGCAATCAGCCCCAGCATTTT.

This rearrangement joins TRBV7-2 to TRBJ1-5; 7 nucleotides align to TRBD1. V shed 1 base and J 0 bases; nucleotides not matched to a gene: 12. From germline, CDR1 is SGHTA and CDR2 FQGNSA. The CDR3 consists of 19 residues. The DNA of the CDR3 is TGTGCCAGCAGCTTAGGGTACCAGGGGGGAGTTTATAGCAATCAGCCCCAGCATTTT. Its protein product is CASSLGYQGGVYSNQPQHF.

This clone is a singleton in its sample. The chain recombines TRBV9 with TRBJ2-5, with a possible D match to TRBD2 (5 bases). CDR3 length: 15 amino acids. Germline V lookup: CDR1 SGDLS, CDR2 YYNGEE. Trimming removed 0 bases from V and 3 bases from J, with 12 bases in between. CDR3: CASSVDGWGEETQYF. CDR3 bases: TGTGCCAGCAGCGTAGACGGATGGGGAGAAGAGACCCAGTACTTC.

This chain links TRBV29-1 with TRBJ2-5; 7 nucleotides agree with TRBD2. Germline values: CDR1 SQVTM, CDR2 ANQGSEA. The CDR3 contains 14 residues. Trimming cost V 6 bases and J 5 bases; bases outside gene matches: 12. The CDR3 region is CSVVSSGRGETQYF. DNA of the CDR3: TGCAGCGTCGTATCTAGCGGTAGAGGGGAGACCCAGTACTTC. Looking up the rest from reference TRBV29-1 and TRBJ2-5 gives the full variable domain: SAVISQKPSRDICQRGTSLTIQCQVDSQVTMMFWYRQQPGQSLTLIATANQGSEATYESGFVIDKFPISRPNLTFSTLTVSNMSPEDSSIYLCSVVSSGRGETQYFGPGTRLLVL.

In DNA, the CDR3 is TGTGCCAGCAGCCATGGGGGACAGGTGAAAGAGACCCAGTACTTC. It encodes CASSHGGQVKETQYF. The chain has TRBV5-4 and TRBJ2-5; TRBD1 matches 8 bases. The CDR3 has 15 residues. After removal of 4 bases from V and 3 bases from J, the junction contained 8 bases not matched to a gene. From germline, CDR1 is SGHNT and CDR2 YYREEE (reference sequence).